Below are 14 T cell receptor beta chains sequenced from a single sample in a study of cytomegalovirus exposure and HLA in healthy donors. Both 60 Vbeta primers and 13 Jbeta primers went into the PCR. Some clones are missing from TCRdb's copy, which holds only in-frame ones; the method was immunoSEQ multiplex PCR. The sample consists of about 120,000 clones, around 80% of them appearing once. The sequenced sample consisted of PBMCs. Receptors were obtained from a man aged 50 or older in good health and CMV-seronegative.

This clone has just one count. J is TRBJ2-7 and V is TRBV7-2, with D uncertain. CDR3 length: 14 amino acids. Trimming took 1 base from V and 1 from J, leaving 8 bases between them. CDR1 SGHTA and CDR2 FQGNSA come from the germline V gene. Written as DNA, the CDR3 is TGTGCCAGCAGCTTAGTTTCCGCGTCCTACGAGCAGTACTTC. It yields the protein CASSLVSASYEQYF.

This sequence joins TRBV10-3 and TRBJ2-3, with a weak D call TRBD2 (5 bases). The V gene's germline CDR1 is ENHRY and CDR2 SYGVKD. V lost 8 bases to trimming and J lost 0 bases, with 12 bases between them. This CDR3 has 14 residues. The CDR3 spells CAIWAGLSTDTQYF. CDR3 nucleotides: TGTGCCATCTGGGCGGGCCTAAGCACAGATACGCAGTATTTT.

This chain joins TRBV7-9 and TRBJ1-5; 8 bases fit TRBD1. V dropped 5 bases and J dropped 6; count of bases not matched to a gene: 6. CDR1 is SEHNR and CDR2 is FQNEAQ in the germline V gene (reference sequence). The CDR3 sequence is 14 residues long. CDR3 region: CASSGQGLGQPQHF. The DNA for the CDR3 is TGTGCCAGCAGCGGACAGGGCTTAGGTCAGCCCCAGCATTTT. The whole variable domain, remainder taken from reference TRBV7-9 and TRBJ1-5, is DTGVSQNPRHKITKRGQNVTFRCDPISEHNRLYWYRQTLGQGPEFLTYFQNEAQLEKSRLLSDRFSAERPKGSFSTLEIQRTEQGDSAMYLCASSGQGLGQPQHFGDGTRLSIL.

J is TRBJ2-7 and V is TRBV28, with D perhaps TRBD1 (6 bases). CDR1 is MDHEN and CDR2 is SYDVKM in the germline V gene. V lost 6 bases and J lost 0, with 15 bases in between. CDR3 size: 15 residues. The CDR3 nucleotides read TGTGCCAGCAGCCGTGCCAAGGGGGTCTCCTACGAGCAGTACTTC. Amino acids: CASSRAKGVSYEQYF.

DNA of the CDR3: TGTGCCACCCTAAGCGGGGGCCGAAGGAATACGCAGTATTTT. It translates to CATLSGGRRNTQYF. The chain carries TRBV19 and TRBJ2-3, with TRBD2 matching over 8 bases. The germline CDR1 and CDR2 sequences are LNHDA and SQIVND (reference sequence). This CDR3 region has 14 residues. J gave up 7 bases and V 10 bases, and 13 bases lay outside the gene matches.

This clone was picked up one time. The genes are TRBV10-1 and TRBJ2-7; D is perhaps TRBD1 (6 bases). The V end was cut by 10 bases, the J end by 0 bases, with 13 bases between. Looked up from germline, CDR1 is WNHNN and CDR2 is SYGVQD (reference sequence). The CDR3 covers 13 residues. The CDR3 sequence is CAKPGHVSYEQYF. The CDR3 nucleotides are TGCGCCAAGCCGGGACACGTCTCCTACGAGCAGTACTTC.

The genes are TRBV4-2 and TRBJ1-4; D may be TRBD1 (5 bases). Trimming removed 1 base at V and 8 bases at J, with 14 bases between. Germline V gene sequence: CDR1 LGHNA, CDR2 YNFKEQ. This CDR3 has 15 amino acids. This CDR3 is CASSQVSGSEEKLFF. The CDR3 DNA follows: TGTGCCAGCAGCCAAGTCTCAGGGTCAGAGGAAAAACTGTTTTTT.

The CDR3 DNA sequence: TGTGCCAGCAACCCGGGAATCGACACCGGGGAGCTGTTTTTT. This translates into CASNPGIDTGELFF. The rearrangement joins TRBV2 to TRBJ2-2, with a possible D match to TRBD2 (5 bases). Germline assignment: CDR1 SNHLY and CDR2 FYNNEI. This CDR3 has 14 residues. The V end was cut by 7 bases, the J end by 3 bases, with 12 bases between. Supplemented by reference TRBV2 and TRBJ2-2, the full variable domain reads EPEVTQTPSHQVTQMGQEVILRCVPISNHLYFYWYRQILGQKVEFLVSFYNNEISEKSEIFDDQFSVERPDGSNFTLKIRSTKLEDSAMYFCASNPGIDTGELFFGEGSRLTVL.

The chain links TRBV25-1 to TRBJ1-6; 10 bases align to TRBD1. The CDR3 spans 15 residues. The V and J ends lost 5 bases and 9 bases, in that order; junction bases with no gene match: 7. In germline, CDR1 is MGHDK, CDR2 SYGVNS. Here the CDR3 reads CASSQTGTGVSPLHF. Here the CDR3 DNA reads TGTGCCAGCAGTCAAACCGGGACAGGGGTTTCACCCCTCCACTTT.

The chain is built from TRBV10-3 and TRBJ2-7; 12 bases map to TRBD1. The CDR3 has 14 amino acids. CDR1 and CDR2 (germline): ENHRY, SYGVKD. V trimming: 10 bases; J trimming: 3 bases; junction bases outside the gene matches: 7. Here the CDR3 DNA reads TGTGCCACTAGGGACAGGGGGCCTTTCTACGAGCAGTACTTC. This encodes CATRDRGPFYEQYF.

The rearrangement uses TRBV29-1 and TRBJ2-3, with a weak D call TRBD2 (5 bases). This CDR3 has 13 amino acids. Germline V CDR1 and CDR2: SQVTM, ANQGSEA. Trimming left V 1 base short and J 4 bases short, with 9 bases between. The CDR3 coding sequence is TGCAGCGTTGAAGCGAACGGGGCAGATACGCAGTATTTT. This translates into CSVEANGADTQYF.

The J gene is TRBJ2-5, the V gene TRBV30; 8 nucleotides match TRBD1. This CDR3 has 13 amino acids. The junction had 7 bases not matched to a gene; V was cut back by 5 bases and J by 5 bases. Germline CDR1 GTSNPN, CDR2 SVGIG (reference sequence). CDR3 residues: CAWDRGTRETQYF. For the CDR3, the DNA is TGTGCCTGGGACAGGGGCACCCGGGAGACCCAGTACTTC.

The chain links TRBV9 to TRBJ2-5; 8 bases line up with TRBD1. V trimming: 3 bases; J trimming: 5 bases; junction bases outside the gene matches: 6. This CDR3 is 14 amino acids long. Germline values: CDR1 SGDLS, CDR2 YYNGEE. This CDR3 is CASSARQGRETQYF. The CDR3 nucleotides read TGTGCCAGCAGCGCTCGACAGGGGCGGGAGACCCAGTACTTC.

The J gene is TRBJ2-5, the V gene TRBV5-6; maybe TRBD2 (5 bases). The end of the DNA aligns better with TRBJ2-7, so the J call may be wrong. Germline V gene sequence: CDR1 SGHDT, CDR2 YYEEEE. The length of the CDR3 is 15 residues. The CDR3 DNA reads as TGTGCCAGCTCCCCAAACGGGCCCGCGGGCTACGAGCAGTACTTC. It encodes CASSPNGPAGYEQYF.